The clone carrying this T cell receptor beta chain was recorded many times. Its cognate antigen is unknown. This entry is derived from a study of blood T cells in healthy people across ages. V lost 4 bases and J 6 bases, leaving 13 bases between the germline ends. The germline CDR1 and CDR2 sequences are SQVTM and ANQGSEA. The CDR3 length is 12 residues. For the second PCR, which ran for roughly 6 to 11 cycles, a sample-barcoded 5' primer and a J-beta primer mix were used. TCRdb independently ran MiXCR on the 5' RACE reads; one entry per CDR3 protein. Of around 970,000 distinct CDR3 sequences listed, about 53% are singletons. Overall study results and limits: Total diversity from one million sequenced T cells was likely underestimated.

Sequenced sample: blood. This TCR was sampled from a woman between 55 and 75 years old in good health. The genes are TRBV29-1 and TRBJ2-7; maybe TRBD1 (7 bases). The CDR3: CSVGRDRGEQYF. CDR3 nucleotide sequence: TGCAGCGTTGGGAGGGACAGAGGCGAGCAGTACTTC.